The rows below give T cell receptor beta chains drawn from one sample of a study of monozygotic twins with inflammatory bowel disease. TCRdb reprocessed the 5' RACE reads; each CDR3 protein has one entry and no DNA is given. Here the sample table reports 140,000 to 150,000 distinct CDR3 sequences. Sequencing was performed on blood. These receptors were obtained from a human donor with ulcerative colitis or Crohn's disease, or a healthy co-twin of an affected twin (not recorded which). Each CDR3 is given with its conserved first and last residue. Each record gives: V gene, J gene, CDR3 protein.

>TRBV20-1|TRBJ2-2
CSGDPSIAGAGTGELFF
>TRBV10-2|TRBJ2-1
CASSESTRWARMFGEQFF
>TRBV29-1|TRBJ2-2
CSVDVGRPNTGELFF
>TRBV11-2|TRBJ2-7
CASSLDARGIPSEQYF
>TRBV5-5|TRBJ1-4
CASEGQSNEKLFF
>TRBV5-1|TRBJ2-1
CASSSQTGTFYNEQFF
>TRBV7-8|TRBJ1-5
CASSQDRIQPQHF
>TRBV5-1|TRBJ2-1
CASSFSGRSSYNEQFF
>TRBV19|TRBJ1-1
CASSIVDRASVNTEAFF
>TRBV7-9|TRBJ1-3
CASSPGQFSGNTIYF
>TRBV6-1|TRBJ2-7
CASRHLDSPYEQYF
>TRBV6-1|TRBJ2-4
CASSTKGLGVGYF
>TRBV24-1|TRBJ2-1
CATSETGRHNEQFF
>TRBV5-4|TRBJ2-1
CASSRGTRSNEQFF
>TRBV28|TRBJ1-2
CASSPPGGGYTF
>TRBV7-3|TRBJ2-7
CASRGASGEQYF
>TRBV5-1|TRBJ2-3
CASSSNQGPTDTQYF
>TRBV7-8|TRBJ2-7
CASSPMHEQYF
>TRBV30|TRBJ2-7
CAWTQAGYEQYF
>TRBV11-2|TRBJ2-7
CASSPRTSGSPYEQYF
>TRBV7-6|TRBJ2-2
CASSSGQGTHTGELFF
>TRBV5-1|TRBJ1-1
CASSLAGGSNTEAFF
>TRBV7-2|TRBJ1-1
CASERDRGLSTEAFF
>TRBV7-2|TRBJ2-2
CASSPRNTGELFF
>TRBV20-1|TRBJ2-1
CSAESQGSSEQFF
>TRBV5-4|TRBJ2-7
CASSLRPEPTYEQYF
>TRBV23-1|TRBJ2-7
CASSRRGGDSYEQYF
>TRBV12-3/TRBV12-4|TRBJ2-3
CASSLRSGSIPDTQYF
>TRBV20-1|TRBJ2-7
CSARDSTYPGGSHYEQYF
>TRBV28|TRBJ2-7
CASPPARGLPYEQYF
>TRBV6-1|TRBJ2-2
CASSDRRGLDTGELFF
>TRBV29-1|TRBJ1-1
CSVVTANTEAFF
>TRBV27|TRBJ1-4
CASSFRGEKLFF
>TRBV7-9|TRBJ1-4
CASSLFDAGGELFF
>TRBV14|TRBJ2-1
CASSQRGGSSYNEQFF
>TRBV27|TRBJ2-1
CASSWRPPLRDRGGNEQFF
>TRBV6-1|TRBJ2-1
CASSEGGPTYNEQFF
>TRBV20-1|TRBJ2-3
CSASVDISTDTQYF
>TRBV19|TRBJ2-1
CASIAQGWGLKNEQFF
>TRBV6-5|TRBJ1-4
CASSYSGSTNEKLFF
>TRBV30|TRBJ1-6
CAWGHDGSPLHF
>TRBV5-1|TRBJ2-3
CASSENRVSTDTQYF
>TRBV5-1|TRBJ1-1
CASSLTGSGTEAFF